This TCR beta chain appears in the sequencing data of a study of shared clonotypes between healthy human individuals (TCRdb year 2020). For the wider study: The cohort comprised a couple of women and a few men aged 18 to 49 years. To estimate repertoire size and how much clonotypes are shared between individuals, the study performed deep sequencing of blood TCR repertoires from a handful of healthy adults. Libraries were prepared and TCR repertoires were sequenced by different laboratories using diverse techniques, in order to increase sequencing depth and limit assay-specific biases. For each donor, CD4 naive and CD4 memory were each given three plates, CD8 naive was given two plates, and CD8 memory was given one plate. Per donor, leukapheresis produced somewhere between about 0.94 and 9 billion PBMCs. The study at large found these results: The genetic and exposure-history diversity represented was limited by the small number of donors. Pairwise subsampling led to the expectation that sequencing depth would affect the degree of clonotype sharing among donors. Larger estimated clonotype richness was generally found for naive subsets than for memory subsets. Rarefaction of sorted-subset datasets indicated incomplete sequencing despite the large sequencing depth. Clonotypes shared by all four sorted-subset donors showed higher generation probabilities than non-shared clonotypes. Across several donors, approximately 4.9% of naive CD4, over 3% of naive CD8, under 2.5% of memory CD4, and 0.4% to 0.45% of memory CD8 clonotypes were shared. Sampling was restricted to blood, and TCR repertoires in tissues likely differ from the TCR repertoires found in blood.

For this clone: Its antigen remains undetermined. Within one base of it there is no much larger clone, and no base qualities were kept.

Including cysteine and phenylalanine, the CDR3 has 15 amino acids. Here the CDR3 DNA is all that survives: 45 bases in frame from base 1. CDR1 and CDR2, per the germline V gene, are MNHEY and SVGAGI. V ends up 4 bases short and J 4 bases short, with an unmatched junction base count of 4. CD8 naive samples were CD45RO-negative cells positively selected for CCR7, giving a CD45RA+CCR7+ population that excluded TemRA cells. Donors were healthy HIV-negative adults with no recently reported acute infections or vaccinations. Only Caucasian adults living in Nashville, Tennessee, USA were represented among the donors. Blood was obtained by leukapheresis, after which PBMCs were separated by Ficoll-Histopaque density gradient centrifugation and cryopreserved in liquid nitrogen vapor phase. Analytical flow cytometry was used to check the purity and quantity of every magnetically sorted T cell population. Genomic DNA was isolated from each sorted fraction and quantified by UV absorbance on a Nanodrop 2000c.

Using the deep immunoSEQ assay, TCR CDR3 regions were amplified from genomic DNA by multiplex PCR. Genomic DNA extracted from each cell subset was distributed evenly over all wells of several immunoSEQ 96-well plates, and each plate served as one replicate. For sorted subsets, approximately 200 ng of genomic DNA, equivalent to 30,000 or so T cell genomes, went into each replicate PCR. The purified libraries were quantified using a Qubit 3.0 fluorometer, sized with a Bioanalyzer 2100, and then quantified again using the KAPA Library Quantification kit. A separate single-read 150-cycle Illumina NextSeq 550 flow cell was used to sequence each immunoSEQ 96-well plate. Under the source paper's analysis protocol: Because the immunoSEQ output held only junctional sequences and lacked quality scores, the filtering could not match the filtering applied to full-length reads. To assign V/J genes and CDR3, sequences were annotated using PyIR, a Python wrapper for IgBLAST v1.9, with IMGT germline references. Reads were removed for weak V/J assignments (E-value above 1e-6), missing CDR3, stop codons, out-of-frame junctions, or ambiguous translated residues. V3J clonotypes were defined as sequences sharing an identical inferred V gene, J gene, and CDR3 amino acid sequence. Percentage overlap between repertoires was computed as shared unique clonotypes divided by the size of the smaller repertoire. Repertoire richness was assessed with RTK rarefaction, the Chao1 estimator, and Recon v2.1 estimates of unobserved clonotypes. Generation probabilities were computed with OLGA for all TCRbeta clonotypes obtained by the gDNA method from several donors. Sourced from immuneACCESS, this table was stored by TCRdb with only in-frame sequences that have V and J called. A share of the clones is absent; for the studies checked, an unresolved V gene accounts for under half, and the remainder has no known explanation. That table furnishes V, J and clone size, whereas the DNA furnished D and trimming. The sample profile shows some 1,900,000 clones; just under 95% of them were found once. The ten largest clones add up to less than 1.5% of the sample.

Here the chain combines TRBV6-5 and TRBJ1-6; 7 middle bases align to TRBD1. The sample was naive CD8+ T cells sorted from blood. In light of the paper, this sample's cell subset or site label describes: CD45RA+CCR7+. The clonotype was recovered from a man between 18 and 35 years old in good health. The sequenced DNA: TGTGCCAGCAGTTCCGGGACAGCTTATAATTCACCCCTCCACTTT. The encoded protein is CASSSGTAYNSPLHF.